This is a list of T cell receptor beta chains from one sample in a study of identical twins. TCRdb called the 5' RACE reads again in MiXCR, with one record for every CDR3 protein. This table holds around 280,000 distinct CDR3 sequences, 6.5% to 9.5% found once. These data were also filed under a second study, of yellow fever vaccine responses in identical twins.

Sequenced input: memory (CD45RO+) T cells sorted from blood. All receptors come from a woman in her late teens or twenties in good health. The CDR3 runs from the conserved cysteine through the conserved F or W. A D gene is named only where the DNA matches it firmly. Clone size appears in some rows only: once, few, many, or a class for an expanded clone.

cdr3_length j_call v_call clone_size d_call cdr3_aa cdr3_nt
18 TRBJ2-7 TRBV20-1 . TRBD2 CSVRGRTSGRTFENEQYF TGCAGTGTTAGAGGCCGGACTAGCGGGAGAACTTTTGAGAACGAGCAGTACTTC
13 TRBJ1-1 TRBV27 many . CASSRYSNTEAFF TGTGCCAGCAGTCGCTACAGTAACACTGAAGCTTTCTTT
22 TRBJ2-1 TRBV4-1 many TRBD2 CASSQDGLRLAGVGGTYNEQFF TGCGCCAGCAGCCAAGATGGTTTGCGACTAGCGGGAGTGGGTGGTACTTACAATGAGCAGTTCTTC
14 TRBJ2-1 TRBV6-2/TRBV6-3 few . CASSYGRESNEQFF TGTGCCAGCAGTTACGGCCGGGAGTCAAATGAGCAGTTCTTC
15 TRBJ1-1 TRBV29-1 many . CSVDREQYMNTEAFF TGCAGCGTTGACAGGGAACAGTACATGAACACTGAAGCTTTCTTT
16 TRBJ1-6 TRBV5-1 . TRBD1 CASSLGAGGTNSPLHF TGCGCCAGCAGCTTGGGGGCAGGGGGCACGAATTCACCCCTCCACTTT
14 TRBJ2-3 TRBV29-1 many . CSVAQGTSGDTQYF TGCAGCGTTGCCCAGGGTACTAGTGGGGATACGCAGTATTTT
16 TRBJ1-1 TRBV10-1 . . CASSESAGRSDTEAFF TGCGCCAGCAGTGAGTCGGCAGGGAGGTCGGACACTGAAGCTTTCTTT
12 TRBJ2-1 TRBV29-1 . . CSVILVGVEQFF TGCAGCGTGATCCTAGTTGGAGTTGAGCAGTTCTTC
15 TRBJ2-7 TRBV4-1 once . CASTTLPGMNVEQYF TGCGCCAGCACCACCTTGCCAGGGATGAATGTCGAGCAGTACTTC
14 TRBJ2-1 TRBV9 many . CASSVARGRDEQFF TGTGCCAGCAGCGTAGCCCGCGGCAGGGATGAGCAGTTCTTC
15 TRBJ1-6 TRBV5-1 many . CASSLGDTYNSPLHF TGCGCCAGCAGCTTGGGGGATACTTATAATTCACCCCTCCACTTT
16 TRBJ1-5 TRBV7-8 few TRBD1 CASSIQTGGQNQPQHF TGTGCCAGCAGCATACAGACAGGGGGCCAAAATCAGCCCCAGCATTTT
17 TRBJ2-1 TRBV5-5 few TRBD2 CASSLAGRLAGVDEQFF TGTGCCAGCAGCTTGGCGGGGCGACTAGCGGGAGTCGATGAGCAGTTCTTC
17 TRBJ2-1 TRBV3-1 many . CASSQMALARSSNEQFF TGTGCCAGCAGCCAGATGGCCCTAGCCAGATCCTCCAATGAGCAGTTCTTC
13 TRBJ1-3 TRBV12-3/TRBV12-4 many . CASSFGTGNTIYF TGTGCCAGCAGTTTTGGGACAGGAAACACCATATATTTT
18 TRBJ2-6 TRBV29-1 few . CSVAAAGTSVSGANVLTF TGCAGCGTTGCCGCGGCTGGGACATCCGTTTCTGGGGCCAACGTCCTGACTTTC
14 TRBJ2-3 TRBV5-5 . . CASSPLTYTDTQYF TGTGCCAGCAGCCCTTTAACGTACACAGATACGCAGTATTTT
13 TRBJ2-5 TRBV6-1 many . CASSQLGRETQYF TGTGCCAGCAGCCAGTTAGGGAGGGAGACCCAGTACTTC
14 TRBJ1-3 TRBV3-1 many . CASSQGLPGNTIYF TGTGCCAGCAGCCAAGGACTGCCTGGAAACACCATATATTTT
16 TRBJ2-5 TRBV4-2 many TRBD1 CASSQEGTGIQETQYF TGTGCCAGCAGCCAAGAAGGGACAGGGATACAAGAGACCCAGTACTTC
12 TRBJ2-7 TRBV29-1 many TRBD1 CSVGTGGREQYF TGCAGCGTCGGGACAGGGGGCCGCGAGCAGTACTTC
12 TRBJ1-2 TRBV12-3/TRBV12-4 many . CASLSNGAGYTF TGTGCCAGCCTATCGAACGGGGCTGGCTACACCTTC
14 TRBJ2-7 TRBV5-1 few TRBD1 CASGQGFAPYEQYF TGCGCCAGCGGACAGGGATTTGCTCCCTACGAGCAGTACTTC
16 TRBJ2-5 TRBV13 few TRBD2 CASSQFITSGAETQYF TGTGCCAGCAGCCAATTCATTACTAGCGGGGCAGAGACCCAGTACTTC
14 TRBJ2-3 TRBV6-5 few . CASSYSPFADTQYF TGTGCCAGCAGTTACTCGCCCTTCGCAGATACGCAGTATTTT
16 TRBJ2-1 TRBV20-1 many TRBD2 CSARGTLAGVRNEQFF TGCAGTGCTAGAGGAACTTTAGCGGGAGTTCGGAATGAGCAGTTCTTC
13 TRBJ2-7 TRBV7-9 many . CASSLEKGGEQYF TGTGCCAGCAGCTTAGAGAAGGGCGGCGAGCAGTACTTC
16 TRBJ2-7 TRBV13 many TRBD2 CASSSASGTSSYEQYF TGTGCCAGCAGCTCAGCTAGCGGGACAAGCTCCTACGAGCAGTACTTC
15 TRBJ2-3 TRBV20-1 few TRBD2 CSATRTSGVPDTQYF TGCAGTGCTACGAGGACTAGCGGGGTCCCAGATACGCAGTATTTT